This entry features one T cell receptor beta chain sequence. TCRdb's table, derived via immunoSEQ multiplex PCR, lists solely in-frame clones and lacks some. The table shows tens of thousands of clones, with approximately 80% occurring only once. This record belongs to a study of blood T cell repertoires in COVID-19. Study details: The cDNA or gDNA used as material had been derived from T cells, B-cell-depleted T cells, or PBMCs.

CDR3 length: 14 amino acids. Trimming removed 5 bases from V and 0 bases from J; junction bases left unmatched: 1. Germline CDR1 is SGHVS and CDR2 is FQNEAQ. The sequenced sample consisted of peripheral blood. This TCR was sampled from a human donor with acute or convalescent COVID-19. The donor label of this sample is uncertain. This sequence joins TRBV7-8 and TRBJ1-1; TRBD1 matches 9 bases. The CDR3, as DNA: TGTGCCAGCAGCGGGGACAGGGTGAACACTGAAGCTTTCTTT. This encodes CASSGDRVNTEAFF.